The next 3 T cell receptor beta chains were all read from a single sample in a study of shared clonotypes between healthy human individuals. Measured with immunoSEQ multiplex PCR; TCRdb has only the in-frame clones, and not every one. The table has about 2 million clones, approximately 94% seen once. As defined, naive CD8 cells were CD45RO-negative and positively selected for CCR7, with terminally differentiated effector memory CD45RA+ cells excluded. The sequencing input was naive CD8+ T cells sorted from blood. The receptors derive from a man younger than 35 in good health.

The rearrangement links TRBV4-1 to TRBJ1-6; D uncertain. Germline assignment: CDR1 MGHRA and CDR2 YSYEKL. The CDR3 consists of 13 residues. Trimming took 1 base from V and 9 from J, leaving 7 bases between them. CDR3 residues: CASSQVSSSPLHF. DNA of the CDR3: TGCGCCAGCAGCCAAGTGTCATCTTCACCCCTCCACTTT.

The CDR3 DNA reads TGCGCCAGCAGATCAATGGAGGTAGCGGGAGTAAGGGAGCAGTTCTTC. It encodes CASRSMEVAGVREQFF. The V call is TRBV4-1, the J call TRBJ2-1; 9 nucleotides line up with TRBD2. The CDR3 spans 16 residues. The V and J ends lost 6 bases and 10 bases, in that order; junction bases with no gene match: 16. Germline CDR1 and CDR2: MGHRA and YSYEKL.

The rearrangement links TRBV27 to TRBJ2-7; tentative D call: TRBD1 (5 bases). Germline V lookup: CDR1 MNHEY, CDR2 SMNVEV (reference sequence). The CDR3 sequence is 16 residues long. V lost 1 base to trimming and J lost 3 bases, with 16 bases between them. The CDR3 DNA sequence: TGTGCCAGCAGTTTATTCCCCACAGGACCCATCTACGAGCAGTACTTC. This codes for CASSLFPTGPIYEQYF.